These 14 T cell receptor beta chains share one sample of origin, sequenced in a study of Graves' ophthalmopathy and Graves' hyperthyroidism. Amplified material comprised TCR beta CDR3 regions derived from RNA transcripts. An initial RT-PCR round employing HTBI primers preceded a second-round multiplex PCR. Each CDR3 protein gets one entry after TCRdb re-called the multiplex PCR reads with MiXCR. Of hundreds of thousands of distinct CDR3 sequences detected, 20% to 25% appear once; the ten largest clones hold approximately 6.9%. The sample was peripheral blood. The origin of the receptors is a woman aged 18-29 years with stable Graves' hyperthyroidism. Some clones in this sample may be carry-over from other donors' samples.

This clonotype was recorded many times. V and J are TRBV27 and TRBJ2-7, with a tentative D call TRBD1 (6 bases). The CDR3 is 14 amino acids. CDR1 and CDR2 from the germline V gene are MNHEY and SMNVEV (reference sequence). V was clipped by 4 bases and J by 3 bases, with 13 bases between them. The CDR3 DNA reads as TGTGCCAGCAGTTCCCCGGACAGTATCTACGAGCAGTACTTC. Translating it yields CASSSPDSIYEQYF.

This clonotype has a count of ten or more. The V and J genes are TRBV10-3 and TRBJ2-5; TRBD2 agrees at 8 bases. The CDR3 has 15 residues. The trim removed 3 bases at V and 3 bases at J, leaving 6 bases unmatched. Germline-derived CDR1 and CDR2 are ENHRY and SYGVKD. The CDR3 here is CAISDAGAGEETQYF. CDR3 in DNA: TGTGCCATCAGTGACGCAGGAGCGGGGGAAGAGACCCAGTACTTC.

This clonotype was counted ten times or more. The V gene is TRBV5-1, the J gene TRBJ2-7; TRBD1 is a possible D gene (5 bases). V lost 4 bases and J 0 bases, leaving 14 bases between the germline ends. Germline V lookup: CDR1 SGHRS, CDR2 YFSETQ. CDR3 length: 15 residues. The CDR3 spells CASSVDSPSSYEQYF. For the CDR3, the DNA is TGCGCCAGCAGCGTCGACAGTCCATCCTCCTACGAGCAGTACTTC.

The chain combines TRBV4-1 with TRBJ1-5, with TRBD1 matching over 10 bases. The germline V gene encodes CDR1 MGHRA and CDR2 YSYEKL. The CDR3 extends over 20 amino acids. Germline trimming cut 0 bases from V and 1 base from J; bases unmatched to any gene: 12. CDR3 in DNA: TGCGCCAGCAGCCAAGATTCTACGGACAGGGGGTTTTACAGCAATCAGCCCCAGCATTTT. Translating it yields CASSQDSTDRGFYSNQPQHF.

V gene TRBV28 combines with J gene TRBJ2-5; 8 nucleotides match TRBD2. V gave up 6 bases and J gave up 4 bases; unmatched junction bases: 7. Germline-derived CDR1 and CDR2 are MDHEN and SYDVKM. The CDR3 has 14 amino acids. The CDR3 sequence: CASRLPGGLETQYF. The CDR3 DNA is TGTGCCAGCAGACTCCCGGGGGGGCTAGAGACCCAGTACTTC.

This clonotype was detected many times. The chain is built from TRBV20-1 and TRBJ2-7; D gene uncertain. The germline CDR1 and CDR2 sequences are DFQATT and SNEGSKA (reference sequence). The CDR3 has 10 residues. V lost 1 base, J lost 8 bases, and 6 bases lay in between. Here the CDR3 reads CSARVAQQYF. Here the CDR3 DNA reads TGCAGTGCTAGAGTGGCCCAGCAGTACTTC.

V gene TRBV2 combines with J gene TRBJ1-6; D uncertain. Trimming shortened V by 1 base and J by 4 bases, and 8 bases separated the two germline ends. Germline V gene sequence: CDR1 SNHLY, CDR2 FYNNEI. CDR3 length: 15 residues. The CDR3 here is CASSEGLGYNSPLHF. Here the CDR3 DNA reads TGTGCCAGCAGTGAAGGTTTGGGATATAATTCACCCCTCCACTTT.

In this sample, this clonotype turned up once. The J gene is TRBJ2-5, the V gene TRBV6-2 or TRBV6-3; unclear D gene. The CDR3 totals 14 residues. Germline CDR1 is MNHEY and CDR2 is SVGEGT. Trimming stripped 0 bases from V and 1 base from J, with 6 bases between. DNA of the CDR3: TGTGCCAGCAGTTACTCCAGACTCCAAGAGACCCAGTACTTC. Its protein product is CASSYSRLQETQYF.

This clonotype was detected a few times. The chain links TRBV30 to TRBJ1-5; D not resolved. The CDR3 length is 13 residues. The ends were cut back, 1 base at V and 6 bases at J, with 10 bases in the middle. The V gene's germline CDR1 is GTSNPN and CDR2 SVGIG (reference sequence). The CDR3 loop is CAWSGGSVQPQHF. The CDR3, as DNA: TGTGCCTGGAGTGGTGGGTCGGTTCAGCCCCAGCATTTT.

This clonotype has ten or more counts. V gene TRBV12-3 or TRBV12-4 combines with J gene TRBJ1-2, with D tentatively TRBD1 (5 bases). V was trimmed by 8 bases and J by 4 bases, leaving 11 bases between them. CDR3 length: 12 amino acids. CDR3 amino acids: CASVGTTYGYTF. CDR3 coding DNA: TGTGCCAGCGTCGGGACCACCTATGGCTACACCTTC.

This clonotype was counted ten times or more. V gene TRBV6-2 or TRBV6-3 combines with J gene TRBJ1-5; the D gene is possibly TRBD1 (5 bases). The V gene's germline CDR1 is MNHEY and CDR2 SVGEGT. The CDR3 totals 15 residues. Trimming removed 5 bases from V and 3 bases from J, with 14 bases in between. The DNA for the CDR3 is TGTGCCAGCAGTACCCACAGGTTAAACAATCAGCCCCAGCATTTT. It encodes CASSTHRLNNQPQHF.

In its sample, this clonotype was seen many times. The V gene is TRBV29-1, the J gene TRBJ1-1, with TRBD1 as a possible D gene (6 bases). Trimming removed 6 bases from V and 1 base from J, with 9 bases in between. Per the germline V gene, CDR1 is SQVTM and CDR2 is ANQGSEA. The CDR3 consists of 12 residues. Written as DNA, the CDR3 is TGCAGCGTGCGAGGGGGGAACACTGAAGCTTTCTTT. Residues: CSVRGGNTEAFF.

V gene TRBV6-1 combines with J gene TRBJ1-2; no definite D call. Trimming took 6 bases from V and 7 from J, leaving 15 bases between them. The CDR3 is 13 residues long. Per germline, CDR1 MNHNS and CDR2 SASEGT. The DNA for the CDR3 is TGTGCCAGCAGGACCGGACGTGGTGGTGGCTACACCTTC. Encoded protein: CASRTGRGGGYTF.

Ten or more counts support this clonotype. The gene calls are TRBV12-3 or TRBV12-4 and TRBJ1-2, with 9 bases fitting TRBD1. The CDR3 extends over 13 amino acids. V dropped 5 bases and J dropped 5; count of bases not matched to a gene: 3. In nucleotides, the CDR3 is TGTGCCAGCAGTGTTGGGACAGGGTATGGCTACACCTTC. Its translation is CASSVGTGYGYTF.